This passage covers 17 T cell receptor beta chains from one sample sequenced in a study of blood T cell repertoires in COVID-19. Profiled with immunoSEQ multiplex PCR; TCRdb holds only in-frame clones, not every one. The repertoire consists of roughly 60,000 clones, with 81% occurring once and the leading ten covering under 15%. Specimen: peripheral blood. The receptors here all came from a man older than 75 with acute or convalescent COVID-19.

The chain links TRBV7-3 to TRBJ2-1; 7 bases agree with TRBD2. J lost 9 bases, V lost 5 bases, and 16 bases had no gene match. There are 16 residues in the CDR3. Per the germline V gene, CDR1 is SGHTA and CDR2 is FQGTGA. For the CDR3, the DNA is TGTGCCAGCAGCCCAACCCGGGACTACGTCGGTAGTGAGCAGTTCTTC. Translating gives CASSPTRDYVGSEQFF.

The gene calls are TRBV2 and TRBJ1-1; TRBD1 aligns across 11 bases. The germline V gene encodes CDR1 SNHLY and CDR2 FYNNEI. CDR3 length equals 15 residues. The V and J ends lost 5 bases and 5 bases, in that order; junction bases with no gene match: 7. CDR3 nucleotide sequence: TGTGCCAGCAGTCCCGGACAGGGGGCGCGTACTGAAGCTTTCTTT. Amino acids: CASSPGQGARTEAFF.

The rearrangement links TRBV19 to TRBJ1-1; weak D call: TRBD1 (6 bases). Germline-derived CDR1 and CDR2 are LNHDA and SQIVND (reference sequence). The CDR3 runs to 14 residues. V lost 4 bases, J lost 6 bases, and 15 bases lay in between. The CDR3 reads CASSTLDRMAEAFF. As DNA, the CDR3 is TGTGCCAGTAGTACCTTGGACAGAATGGCTGAAGCTTTCTTT.

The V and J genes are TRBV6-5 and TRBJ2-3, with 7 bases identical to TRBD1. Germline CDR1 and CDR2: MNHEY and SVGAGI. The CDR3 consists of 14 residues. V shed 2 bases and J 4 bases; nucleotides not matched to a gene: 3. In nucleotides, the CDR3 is TGTGCCAGCAGTTACCGCACAGGGGCAGATACGCAGTATTTT. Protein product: CASSYRTGADTQYF.

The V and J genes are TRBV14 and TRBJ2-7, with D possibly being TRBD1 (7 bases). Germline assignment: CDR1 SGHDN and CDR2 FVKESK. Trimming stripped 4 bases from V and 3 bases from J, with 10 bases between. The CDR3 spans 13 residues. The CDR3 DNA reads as TGTGCCAGCAGCCGGAGGGGGCTCTACGAGCAGTACTTC. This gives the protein CASSRRGLYEQYF. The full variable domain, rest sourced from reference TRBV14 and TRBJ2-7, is EAGVTQFPSHSVIEKGQTVTLRCDPISGHDNLYWYRRVMGKEIKFLLHFVKESKQDESGMPNNRFLAERTGGTYSTLKVQPAELEDSGVYFCASSRRGLYEQYFGPGTRLTVT.

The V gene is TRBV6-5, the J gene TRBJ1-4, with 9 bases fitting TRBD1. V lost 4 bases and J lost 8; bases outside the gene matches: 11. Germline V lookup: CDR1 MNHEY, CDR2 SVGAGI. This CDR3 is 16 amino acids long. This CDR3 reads CASSSPLTGGKEKLFF. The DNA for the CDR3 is TGTGCCAGCAGTTCTCCCCTGACAGGGGGAAAGGAAAAACTGTTTTTT.

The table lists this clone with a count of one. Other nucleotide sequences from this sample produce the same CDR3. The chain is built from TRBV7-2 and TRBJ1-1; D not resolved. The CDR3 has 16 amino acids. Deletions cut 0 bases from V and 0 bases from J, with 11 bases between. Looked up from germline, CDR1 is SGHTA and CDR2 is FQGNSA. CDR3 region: CASSLAPGGMNTEAFF. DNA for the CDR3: TGTGCCAGCAGCTTAGCCCCAGGAGGCATGAACACTGAAGCTTTCTTT.

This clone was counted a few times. The CDR3 is CASSLSGGGPYEQYF. For the CDR3, the DNA is TGTGCCAGCAGCTTAAGCGGCGGGGGACCCTACGAGCAGTACTTC. The chain is built from TRBV11-2 and TRBJ2-7, with 7 bases that match TRBD2. The CDR3 has 15 residues. The germline V gene has CDR1 SGHAT and CDR2 FQNNGV. With 2 bases clipped from V and 2 bases from J, the junction kept 6 bases outside the gene matches.

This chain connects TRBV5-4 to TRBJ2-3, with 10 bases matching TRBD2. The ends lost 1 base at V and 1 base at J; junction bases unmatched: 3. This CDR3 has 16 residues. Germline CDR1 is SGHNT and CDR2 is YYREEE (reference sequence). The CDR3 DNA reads TGTGCCAGCAGCTTGCTAACTAGCGGGGGCACAGATACGCAGTATTTT. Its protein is CASSLLTSGGTDTQYF.

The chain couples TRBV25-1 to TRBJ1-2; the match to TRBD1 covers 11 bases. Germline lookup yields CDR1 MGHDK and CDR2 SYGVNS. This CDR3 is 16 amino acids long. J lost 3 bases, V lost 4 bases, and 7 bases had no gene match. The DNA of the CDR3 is TGTGCCAGCAGTGGCCGTTGGACAGGGGGCTACTATGGCTACACCTTC. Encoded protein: CASSGRWTGGYYGYTF.

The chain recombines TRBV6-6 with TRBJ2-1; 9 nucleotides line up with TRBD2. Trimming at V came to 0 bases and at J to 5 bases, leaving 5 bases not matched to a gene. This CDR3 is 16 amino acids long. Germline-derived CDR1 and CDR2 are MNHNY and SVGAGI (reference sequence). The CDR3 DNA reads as TGTGCCAGCAGTTACTCACCTAGCGGGACTAACAATGAGCAGTTCTTC. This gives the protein CASSYSPSGTNNEQFF.

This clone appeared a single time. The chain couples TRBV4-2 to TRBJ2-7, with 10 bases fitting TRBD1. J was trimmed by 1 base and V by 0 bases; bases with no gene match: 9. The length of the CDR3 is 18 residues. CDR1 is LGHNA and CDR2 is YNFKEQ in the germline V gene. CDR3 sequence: CASSQDFAGTGVSYEQYF. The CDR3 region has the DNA TGTGCCAGCAGCCAAGATTTTGCGGGGACAGGGGTTTCCTACGAGCAGTACTTC.

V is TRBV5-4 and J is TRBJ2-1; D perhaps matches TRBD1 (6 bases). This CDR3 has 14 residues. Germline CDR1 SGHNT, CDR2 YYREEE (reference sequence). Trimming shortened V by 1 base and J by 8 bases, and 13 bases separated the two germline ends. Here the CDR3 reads CASSLFQGWDEQFF. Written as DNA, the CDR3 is TGTGCCAGCAGCTTGTTCCAGGGGTGGGATGAGCAGTTCTTC.

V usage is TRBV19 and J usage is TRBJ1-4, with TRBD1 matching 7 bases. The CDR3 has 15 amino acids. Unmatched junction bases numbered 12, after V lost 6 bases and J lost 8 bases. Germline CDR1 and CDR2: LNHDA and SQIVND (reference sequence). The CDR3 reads CASRAQGGAGEKLFF. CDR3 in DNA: TGTGCCAGTAGGGCCCAGGGGGGCGCGGGAGAAAAACTGTTTTTT.

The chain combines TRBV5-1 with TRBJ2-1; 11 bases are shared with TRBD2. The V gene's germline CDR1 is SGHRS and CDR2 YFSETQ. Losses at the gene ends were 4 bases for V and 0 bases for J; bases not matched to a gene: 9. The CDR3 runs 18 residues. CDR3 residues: CASSPGTSGSYSYNEQFF. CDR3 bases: TGCGCCAGCAGCCCGGGGACTAGCGGATCTTACTCCTACAATGAGCAGTTCTTC. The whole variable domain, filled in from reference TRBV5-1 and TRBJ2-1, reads KAGVTQTPRYLIKTRGQQVTLSCSPISGHRSVSWYQQTPGQGLQFLFEYFSETQRNKGNFPGRFSGRQFSNSRSEMNVSTLELGDSALYLCASSPGTSGSYSYNEQFFGPGTRLTVL.

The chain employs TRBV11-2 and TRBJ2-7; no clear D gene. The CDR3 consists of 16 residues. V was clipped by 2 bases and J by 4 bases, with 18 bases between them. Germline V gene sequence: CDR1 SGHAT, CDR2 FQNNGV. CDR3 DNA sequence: TGTGCCAGCAGCTTATCGCCCCCCTCCTTCAGTTACGAGCAGTACTTC. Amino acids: CASSLSPPSFSYEQYF.

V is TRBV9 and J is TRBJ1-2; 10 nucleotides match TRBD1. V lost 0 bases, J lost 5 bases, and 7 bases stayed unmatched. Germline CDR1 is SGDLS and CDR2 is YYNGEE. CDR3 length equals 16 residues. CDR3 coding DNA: TGTGCCAGCAGCGTAGGGTGGGGACAGGGGACGTATGGCTACACCTTC. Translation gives CASSVGWGQGTYGYTF.